The entry that follows covers one TCR beta chain sequence. In the original workflow: Reference gene primer amplification gave estimated nucleated cell counts. Measured with immunoSEQ multiplex PCR; TCRdb has only the in-frame clones, and not every one. The V and J calls and clone size come from that table; D and trimming were worked out from the DNA. The repertoire holds over 350,000 clones, just over 85% seen once, with roughly 1.4% in the top ten. Germline CDR1 is SNHLY and CDR2 is FYNNEI. Trimming cost V 6 bases and J 2 bases, with 10 bases left between them. CDR3 size: 14 residues. These data are taken from a study of blood T cell repertoires in COVID-19. About the study: Spain, Italy and the United States supplied samples that represented acute and convalescent COVID-19.

This chain links TRBV2 with TRBJ2-2; D is perhaps TRBD2 (6 bases). The sample comprised peripheral blood. The sequence was collected from a woman in her 30s with active or convalescent COVID-19. CDR3 sequence: CASREGRNTGELFF. As DNA, the CDR3 is TGTGCCAGCAGGGAGGGGAGAAACACCGGGGAGCTGTTTTTT.